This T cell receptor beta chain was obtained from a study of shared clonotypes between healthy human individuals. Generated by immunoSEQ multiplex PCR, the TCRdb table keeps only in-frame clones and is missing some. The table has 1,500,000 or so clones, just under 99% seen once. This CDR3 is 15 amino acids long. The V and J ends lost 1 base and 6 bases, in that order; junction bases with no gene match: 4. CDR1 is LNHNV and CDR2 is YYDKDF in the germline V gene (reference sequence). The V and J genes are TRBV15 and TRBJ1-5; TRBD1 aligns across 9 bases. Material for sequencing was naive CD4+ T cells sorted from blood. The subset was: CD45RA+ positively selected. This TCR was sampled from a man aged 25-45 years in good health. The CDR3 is CATSRGTGAPQPQHF. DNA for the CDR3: TGTGCCACCAGCAGAGGGACAGGGGCCCCTCAGCCCCAGCATTTT.